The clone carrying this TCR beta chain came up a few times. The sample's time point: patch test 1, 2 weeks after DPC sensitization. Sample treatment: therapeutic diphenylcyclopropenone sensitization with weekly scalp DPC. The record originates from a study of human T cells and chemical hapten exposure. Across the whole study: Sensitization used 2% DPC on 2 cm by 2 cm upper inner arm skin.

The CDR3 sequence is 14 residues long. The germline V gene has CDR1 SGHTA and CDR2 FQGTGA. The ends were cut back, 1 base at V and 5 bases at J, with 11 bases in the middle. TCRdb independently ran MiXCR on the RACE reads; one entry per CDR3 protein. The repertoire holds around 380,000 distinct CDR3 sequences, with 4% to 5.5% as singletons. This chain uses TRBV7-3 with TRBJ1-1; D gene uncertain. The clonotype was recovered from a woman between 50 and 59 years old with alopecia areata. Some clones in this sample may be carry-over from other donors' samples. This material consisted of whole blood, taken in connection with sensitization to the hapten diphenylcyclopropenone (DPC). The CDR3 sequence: CASSLSFGRTEAFF. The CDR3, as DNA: TGTGCCAGCAGCTTAAGTTTTGGGAGGACTGAAGCTTTCTTT.